These 23 T cell receptor beta chains originate from one sample sequenced in a study of shared clonotypes between healthy human individuals. The repertoire was sequenced with immunoSEQ multiplex PCR; TCRdb's copy has only in-frame clones and lacks some. This sample has under 1,900,000 clones, with about 98.5% found just once. Sequencing was performed on naive CD4+ T cells sorted from blood. Subset described: CD45RA+ positively selected. These receptors were taken from a young man in good health.

The genes are TRBV7-9 and TRBJ2-1, with D possibly TRBD1 on 5 matching bases. This CDR3 comprises 15 residues. Germline assignment: CDR1 SEHNR and CDR2 FQNEAQ (reference sequence). The ends were cut back, 1 base at V and 8 bases at J, with 15 bases in the middle. The CDR3 DNA reads as TGTGCCAGCAGCTTAGATGGCAGGGATTTGGATGAGCAGTTCTTC. It translates to CASSLDGRDLDEQFF.

This sequence joins TRBV19 and TRBJ2-1; 9 nucleotides align to TRBD2. The junction had 12 bases not matched to a gene; V was cut back by 7 bases and J by 5 bases. The CDR3 totals 16 residues. CDR1 is LNHDA and CDR2 is SQIVND in the germline V gene (reference sequence). This chain's CDR3 is CASKRSGLALDNEQFF. The CDR3 DNA is TGTGCCAGTAAGCGGTCAGGACTAGCGTTAGACAATGAGCAGTTCTTC.

A remark on this clone: The same CDR3 is also encoded by other DNA sequences in this sample. The chain combines TRBV27 with TRBJ2-1, with D tentatively TRBD2 (6 bases). The CDR3 has 11 residues. The V end was cut by 3 bases, the J end by 9 bases, with 6 bases between. CDR1 and CDR2 (germline): MNHEY, SMNVEV (reference sequence). The CDR3 sequence: CASSLRGEQFF. DNA of the CDR3: TGTGCCAGCAGTTTGCGGGGTGAGCAGTTCTTC.

V and J are TRBV9 and TRBJ2-3; D tentatively reads TRBD1 or TRBD2 (5 bases each). This CDR3 comprises 14 residues. V lost 2 bases, J lost 2 bases, and 9 bases lay in between. CDR1 SGDLS and CDR2 YYNGEE come from the germline V gene. CDR3: CASSVRGNTDTQYF. The CDR3 region has the DNA TGTGCCAGCAGCGTCCGGGGCAACACAGATACGCAGTATTTT.

V usage is TRBV15 and J usage is TRBJ2-3; tentative D call: TRBD1 (6 bases). V dropped 1 base and J dropped 9 bases, with 17 bases sitting between them. Germline V gene data show CDR1 as LNHNV and CDR2 as YYDKDF (reference sequence). The CDR3 contains 15 residues. This chain's CDR3 is CATSRGLDSRGTQYF. The CDR3 DNA follows: TGTGCCACCAGCAGAGGGTTAGACAGCAGGGGAACGCAGTATTTT.

The CDR3 region is CATSAQPYEQYF. The CDR3 coding sequence is TGTGCCACCAGCGCACAGCCATACGAGCAGTACTTC. This chain joins TRBV15 and TRBJ2-7; D not certain. The CDR3 has 12 residues. The germline V gene has CDR1 LNHNV and CDR2 YYDKDF (reference sequence). Trimming took off 5 bases at V and 4 bases at J, with 9 bases between the two ends.

The V gene is TRBV6-1, the J gene TRBJ1-4; 9 nucleotides line up with TRBD1. CDR1 MNHNS and CDR2 SASEGT come from the germline V gene. V lost 4 bases to trimming and J lost 3 bases; unmatched junction nucleotides: 6. This CDR3 spans 16 amino acids. CDR3 protein: CASSVQGASANEKLFF. CDR3 DNA sequence: TGTGCCAGCAGTGTACAGGGGGCGAGCGCTAATGAAAAACTGTTTTTT.

This clone has only one observation. This chain links TRBV11-2 with TRBJ2-3; possibly TRBD2 for D (6 bases). Germline loops: CDR1 SGHAT, CDR2 FQNNGV. The CDR3 spans 14 residues. The V and J ends lost 1 base and 3 bases respectively, with 8 bases between them. CDR3 nucleotide sequence: TGTGCCAGCAGCTTAGGGGACTTAACAGATACGCAGTATTTT. Residues: CASSLGDLTDTQYF.

This chain connects TRBV18 to TRBJ1-5, with D uncertain. CDR1 KGHSH and CDR2 LQKENI come from the germline V gene. Trimming removed 2 bases at V and 3 bases at J, with 5 bases between. This CDR3 has 13 residues. The CDR3 DNA sequence: TGTGCCAGCTCACCAGACCACAATCAGCCCCAGCATTTT. It yields the protein CASSPDHNQPQHF.

The V gene is TRBV29-1, the J gene TRBJ1-1; D not resolved. CDR1 SQVTM and CDR2 ANQGSEA come from the germline V gene. The V end lost 4 bases, the J end lost 10 bases, and 10 bases lay between the germline ends. The CDR3 is made up of 10 amino acids. The CDR3 is CSVATLSAFF. As DNA, the CDR3 is TGCAGCGTTGCCACCCTTTCAGCTTTCTTT.

V usage is TRBV28 and J usage is TRBJ2-7; 8 bases map to TRBD1. Germline CDR1 MDHEN, CDR2 SYDVKM. V lost 7 bases to trimming and J lost 2 bases; unmatched junction nucleotides: 7. This CDR3 comprises 14 residues. The CDR3 DNA is TGTGCCAGCACCACAGGGGGAAGGACCTACGAGCAGTACTTC. Encoded protein: CASTTGGRTYEQYF.

The chain employs TRBV10-3 and TRBJ2-5, with TRBD2 matching over 12 bases. Germline assignment: CDR1 ENHRY and CDR2 SYGVKD. V dropped 11 bases and J dropped 4; count of bases not matched to a gene: 14. The CDR3 extends over 16 amino acids. CDR3 in DNA: TGTGCCGTAGCCGGGACTAGCGGGCGCGGGGCAGAGACCCAGTACTTC. It encodes CAVAGTSGRGAETQYF.

The gene calls are TRBV11-2 and TRBJ2-2; TRBD2 aligns across 8 bases. J gave up 5 bases and V 4 bases, and 9 bases lay outside the gene matches. Germline V lookup: CDR1 SGHAT, CDR2 FQNNGV. This CDR3 is 16 amino acids long. The CDR3 spells CASSSANGRGTGELFF. The CDR3 DNA sequence: TGTGCCAGCAGCTCCGCTAACGGGAGGGGAACCGGGGAGCTGTTTTTT.

This clone has a single count. This CDR3 is CASSSKREAQETQYF. The CDR3 bases are TGTGCCAGCAGCTCCAAGCGGGAGGCCCAAGAGACCCAGTACTTC. V gene TRBV5-5 combines with J gene TRBJ2-5; 9 bases map to TRBD2. V shed 3 bases and J 1 base; nucleotides not matched to a gene: 4. CDR1 and CDR2 from the germline V gene are SGHKS and YYEKEE (reference sequence). This CDR3 has 15 residues.

This clone was detected only once. The rearrangement joins TRBV5-1 to TRBJ1-3; 8 bases map to TRBD1. Losses at the gene ends were 0 bases for V and 2 bases for J; bases not matched to a gene: 7. Germline loops: CDR1 SGHRS, CDR2 YFSETQ. The CDR3 contains 17 residues. CDR3 bases: TGCGCCAGCAGCTTGGGGACAGGGTCTCTACCTGGAAACACCATATATTTT. Its protein product is CASSLGTGSLPGNTIYF.

Details on this clone: The sample has other DNA sequences that encode this CDR3 too. V usage is TRBV5-1 and J usage is TRBJ2-5, with D perhaps TRBD1 (6 bases). Germline V gene sequence: CDR1 SGHRS, CDR2 YFSETQ. V was trimmed by 1 base and J by 4 bases, leaving 11 bases between them. This CDR3 is 14 amino acids long. DNA of the CDR3: TGCGCCAGCAGCTTGAGCAGGGGTGGAGAGACCCAGTACTTC. Its translation is CASSLSRGGETQYF.

The rearrangement links TRBV6-5 to TRBJ1-2; D is perhaps TRBD1 (5 bases). The CDR3 sequence is 15 residues long. Trimming left V 2 bases short and J 5 bases short, with 15 bases between. Germline values: CDR1 MNHEY, CDR2 SVGAGI. In DNA form, the CDR3 reads TGTGCCAGCAGTTACCGACAGAAGTATCCGTATGGCTACACCTTC. Its translation is CASSYRQKYPYGYTF.

The chain uses TRBV5-1 and TRBJ2-2; D is tentatively TRBD1 or TRBD2 (5 bases each). In germline, CDR1 is SGHRS, CDR2 YFSETQ. V was shortened by 4 bases and J by 4 bases, with 14 bases between the two germline ends. The CDR3 spans 15 residues. In DNA, the CDR3 is TGCGCCAGCAGCGGGGACCCTATACTCACCGGGGAGCTGTTTTTT. It is translated as CASSGDPILTGELFF.

CDR3 residues: CAWSVLTGGPSEQYF. As DNA, the CDR3 is TGTGCCTGGAGTGTATTAACGGGAGGGCCATCCGAGCAGTACTTC. The rearrangement joins TRBV30 to TRBJ2-7, with 8 bases fitting TRBD2. The CDR3 has 15 amino acids. Trimming removed 0 bases from V and 6 bases from J; junction bases left unmatched: 10. Looked up from germline, CDR1 is GTSNPN and CDR2 is SVGIG (reference sequence).

This sequence joins TRBV7-9 and TRBJ2-2, with D unresolved. This CDR3 spans 15 amino acids. The V gene lost 1 base and the J gene lost 1 base, with 7 bases spanning the gap. CDR1 and CDR2 (germline): SEHNR, FQNEAQ (reference sequence). The CDR3 reads CASSLVSGNTGELFF. CDR3 coding DNA: TGTGCCAGCAGCTTAGTTTCGGGGAACACCGGGGAGCTGTTTTTT.

The V call is TRBV5-1, the J call TRBJ1-4; tentative D call: TRBD1 (5 bases). This CDR3 has 15 amino acids. CDR1 is SGHRS and CDR2 is YFSETQ in the germline V gene. Trimming pared 0 bases from V and 6 bases from J, leaving 12 bases between. This CDR3 is CASSLVPGRDEKLFF. The CDR3 DNA follows: TGCGCCAGCAGCTTGGTTCCAGGGCGGGATGAAAAACTGTTTTTT.

CDR3 in DNA: TGTGCCAGCAGCTTAAACGGGAGGACTGAAGCTTTCTTT. This encodes CASSLNGRTEAFF. V gene TRBV11-2 combines with J gene TRBJ1-1; D call uncertain. CDR1 is SGHAT and CDR2 is FQNNGV in the germline V gene. Trimming stripped 2 bases from V and 5 bases from J, with 9 bases between. The CDR3 extends over 13 amino acids.

This chain's CDR3 is CASSRTGTGSREQYF. The CDR3 DNA reads as TGCGCCAGCAGCAGGACCGGGACAGGGAGTCGCGAGCAGTACTTC. The chain is built from TRBV5-1 and TRBJ2-7, with 9 nucleotides matching TRBD1. The CDR3 covers 15 residues. CDR1 is SGHRS, CDR2 YFSETQ, per germline. V shed 4 bases and J 6 bases; nucleotides not matched to a gene: 11.